This TCR beta chain originates from a study of T cell responses to AZD1222 COVID-19 vaccine. Study-wide points: A rise in Spike-specific TCR breadth and depth followed two AZD1222 doses. The study identified only six AZD1222 recipients as seropositive at baseline.

Details on this clone: No antigen is known for it.

This CDR3 contains 16 residues. CDR1 is MNHEY and CDR2 is SVGEGT in the germline V gene. V lost 5 bases to trimming and J lost 0 bases; unmatched junction nucleotides: 7. TCRdb's copy holds only in-frame clones and misses some; the assay was immunoSEQ multiplex PCR. The top ten clones hold around 4.4% of a sample with some 150,000 clones, about 90% of them seen once. The rearrangement uses TRBV6-2 or TRBV6-3 and TRBJ2-1; 7 bases align to TRBD2. The source of this sequence is an adult in good health. The source material was peripheral blood, sampled on day 0 of MenACWY control vaccination. In DNA, the CDR3 is TGTGCCAGCAGTGACCATAGCGGGCGCTCCTACAATGAGCAGTTCTTC. Its translation is CASSDHSGRSYNEQFF.